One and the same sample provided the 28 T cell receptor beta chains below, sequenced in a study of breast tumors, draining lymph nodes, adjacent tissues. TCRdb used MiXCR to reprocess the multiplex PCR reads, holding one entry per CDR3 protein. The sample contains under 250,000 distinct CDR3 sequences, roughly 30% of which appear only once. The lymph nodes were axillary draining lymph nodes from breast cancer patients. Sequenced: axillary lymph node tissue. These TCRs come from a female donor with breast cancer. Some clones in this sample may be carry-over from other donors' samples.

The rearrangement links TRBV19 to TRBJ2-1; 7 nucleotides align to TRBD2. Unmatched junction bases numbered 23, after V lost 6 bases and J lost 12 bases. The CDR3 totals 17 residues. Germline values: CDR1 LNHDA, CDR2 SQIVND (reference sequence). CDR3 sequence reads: CASRSLRPSGGSDTQFF. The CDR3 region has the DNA TGTGCCAGTAGATCCCTGAGGCCTAGCGGAGGTTCAGATACGCAGTTCTTC. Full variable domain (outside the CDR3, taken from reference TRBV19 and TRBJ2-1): DGGITQSPKYLFRKEGQNVTLSCEQNLNHDAMYWYRQDPGQGLRLIYYSQIVNDFQKGDIAEGYSVSREKKESFPLTVTSAQKNPTAFYLCASRSLRPSGGSDTQFFGPGTRLTVL.

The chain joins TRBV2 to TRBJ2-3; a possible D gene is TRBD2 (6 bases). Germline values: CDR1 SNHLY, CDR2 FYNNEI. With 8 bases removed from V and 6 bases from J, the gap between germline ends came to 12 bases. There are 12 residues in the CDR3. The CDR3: CASGLGRDTQYF. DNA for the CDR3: TGTGCCAGCGGGCTAGGGAGGGATACGCAGTATTTT.

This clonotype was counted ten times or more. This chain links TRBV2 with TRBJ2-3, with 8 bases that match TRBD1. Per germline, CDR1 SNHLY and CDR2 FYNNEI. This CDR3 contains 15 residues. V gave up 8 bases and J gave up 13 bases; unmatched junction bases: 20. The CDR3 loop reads CASQSAVGGLDREYF. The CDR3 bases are TGTGCCAGCCAATCAGCCGTGGGAGGTTTGGACAGGGAGTATTTT. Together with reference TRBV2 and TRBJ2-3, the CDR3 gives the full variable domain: EPEVTQTPSHQVTQMGQEVILRCVPISNHLYFYWYRQILGQKVEFLVSFYNNEISEKSEIFDDQFSVERPDGSNFTLKIRSTKLEDSAMYFCASQSAVGGLDREYFGPGTRLTVL.

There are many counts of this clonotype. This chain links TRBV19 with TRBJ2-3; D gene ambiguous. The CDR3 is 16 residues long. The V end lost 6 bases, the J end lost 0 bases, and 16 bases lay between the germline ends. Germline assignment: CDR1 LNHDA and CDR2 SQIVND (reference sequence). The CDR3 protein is CASRRREGSSTDTQYF. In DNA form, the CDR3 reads TGTGCCAGTAGGCGCCGTGAAGGATCTAGCACAGATACGCAGTATTTT.

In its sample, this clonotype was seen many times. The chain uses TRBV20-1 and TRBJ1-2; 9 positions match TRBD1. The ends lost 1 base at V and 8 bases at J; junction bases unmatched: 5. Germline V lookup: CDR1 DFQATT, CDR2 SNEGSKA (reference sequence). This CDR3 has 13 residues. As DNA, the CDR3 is TGCAGTGCTAGAGCACAGGGGGCGGGAGGCTACACCTTC. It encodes CSARAQGAGGYTF.

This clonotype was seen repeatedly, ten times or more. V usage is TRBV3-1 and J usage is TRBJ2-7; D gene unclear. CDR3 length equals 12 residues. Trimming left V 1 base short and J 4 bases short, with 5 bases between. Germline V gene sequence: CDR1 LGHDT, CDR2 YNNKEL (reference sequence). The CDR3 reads CASSQGDYEQYF. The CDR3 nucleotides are TGTGCCAGCAGCCAAGGGGATTACGAGCAGTACTTC.

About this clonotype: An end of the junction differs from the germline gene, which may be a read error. CDR3 sequence: CSARDPGHNPPQRF. The CDR3 DNA follows: TGCAGTGCTAGAGATCCGGGCCACAATCCGCCCCAGCGTTTT. The chain combines TRBV20-1 with TRBJ1-5, with D uncertain. From germline, CDR1 is DFQATT and CDR2 SNEGSKA (reference sequence). The CDR3 is made up of 14 amino acids.

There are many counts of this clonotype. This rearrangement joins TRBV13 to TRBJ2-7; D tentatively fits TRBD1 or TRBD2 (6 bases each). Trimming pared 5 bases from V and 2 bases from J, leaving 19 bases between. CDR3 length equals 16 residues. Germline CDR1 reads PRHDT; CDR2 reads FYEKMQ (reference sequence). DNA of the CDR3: TGTGCCAGCAGCCCGAGGTCGGGGGCGCCACCCTACGAGCAGTACTTC. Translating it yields CASSPRSGAPPYEQYF.

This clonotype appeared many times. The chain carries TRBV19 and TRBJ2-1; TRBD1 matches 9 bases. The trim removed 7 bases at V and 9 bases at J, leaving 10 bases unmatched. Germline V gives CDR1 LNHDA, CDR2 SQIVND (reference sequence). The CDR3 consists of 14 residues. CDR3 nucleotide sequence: TGTGCCAGTACCATAACAGGGGGCGGCGGTGAGCAGTTCTTC. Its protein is CASTITGGGGEQFF.

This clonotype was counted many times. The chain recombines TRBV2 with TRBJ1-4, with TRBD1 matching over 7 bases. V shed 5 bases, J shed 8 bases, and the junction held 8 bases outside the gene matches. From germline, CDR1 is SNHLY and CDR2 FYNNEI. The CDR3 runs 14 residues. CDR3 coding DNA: TGTGCCAGCAGTCGTAGGGGGACAGAAGAAAAACTGTTTTTT. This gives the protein CASSRRGTEEKLFF.

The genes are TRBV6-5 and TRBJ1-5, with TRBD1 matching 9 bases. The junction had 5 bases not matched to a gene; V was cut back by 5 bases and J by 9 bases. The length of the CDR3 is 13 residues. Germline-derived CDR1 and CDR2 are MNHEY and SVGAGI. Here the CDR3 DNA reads TGTGCCAGCAGTAGGACAGGGGATCCGCCCCAGCATTTT. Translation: CASSRTGDPPQHF.

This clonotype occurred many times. CDR3 in DNA: TGTGCCAGCAGCTCAAACCCGGCTCTGGGTCAGCAGTTCTTC. It codes for CASSSNPALGQQFF. The chain links TRBV11-3 to TRBJ2-1, with D unclear. Per germline, CDR1 SGHNT and CDR2 YENEEA. This CDR3 is 14 amino acids long. V was trimmed by 4 bases and J by 11 bases, leaving 18 bases between them.

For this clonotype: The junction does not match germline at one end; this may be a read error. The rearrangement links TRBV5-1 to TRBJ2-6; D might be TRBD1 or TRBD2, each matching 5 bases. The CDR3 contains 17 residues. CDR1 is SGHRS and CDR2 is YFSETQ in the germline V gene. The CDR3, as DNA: TGCGCCAGCAGCTCTGGGGTGGGGTACTCCGGGGCCAGCGTCCTGACTTTC. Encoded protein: CASSSGVGYSGASVLTF.

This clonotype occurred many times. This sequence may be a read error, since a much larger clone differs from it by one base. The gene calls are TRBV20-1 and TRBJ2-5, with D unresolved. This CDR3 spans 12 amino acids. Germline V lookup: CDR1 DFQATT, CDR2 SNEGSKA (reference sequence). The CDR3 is CSAVGRDETPYF. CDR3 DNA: TGCAGTGCTGTCGGTAGGGATGAGACCCCGTACTTC.

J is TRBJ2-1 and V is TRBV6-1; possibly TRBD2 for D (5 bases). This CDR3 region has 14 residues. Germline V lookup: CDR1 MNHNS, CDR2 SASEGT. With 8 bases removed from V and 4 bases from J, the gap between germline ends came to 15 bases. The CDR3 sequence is CASLKRMGYNEQFF. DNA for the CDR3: TGTGCCAGCCTAAAGCGGATGGGGTACAATGAGCAGTTCTTC.

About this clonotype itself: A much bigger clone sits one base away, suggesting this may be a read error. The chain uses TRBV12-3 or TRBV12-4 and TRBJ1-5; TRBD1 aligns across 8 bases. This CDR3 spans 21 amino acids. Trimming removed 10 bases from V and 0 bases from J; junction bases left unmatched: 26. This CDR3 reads CANSSSRGRTGPAYSNQPQHF. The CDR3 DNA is TGTGCCAACAGCTCATCAAGGGGGCGGACAGGGCCCGCTTATAGCAATCAGCCCCAGCATTTT.

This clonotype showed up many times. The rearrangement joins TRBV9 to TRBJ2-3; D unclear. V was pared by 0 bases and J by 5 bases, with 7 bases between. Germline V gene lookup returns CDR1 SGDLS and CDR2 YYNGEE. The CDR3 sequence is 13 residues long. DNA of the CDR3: TGTGCCAGCAGCGTAGCGGTGAAAGATACGCAGTATTTT. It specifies CASSVAVKDTQYF.

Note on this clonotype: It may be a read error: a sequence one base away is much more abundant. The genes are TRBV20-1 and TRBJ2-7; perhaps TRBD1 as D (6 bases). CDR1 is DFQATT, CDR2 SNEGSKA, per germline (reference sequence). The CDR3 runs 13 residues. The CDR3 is CSANRDTNYAQYF. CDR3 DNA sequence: TGCAGTGCAAACCGGGACACTAATTACGCGCAGTACTTC.

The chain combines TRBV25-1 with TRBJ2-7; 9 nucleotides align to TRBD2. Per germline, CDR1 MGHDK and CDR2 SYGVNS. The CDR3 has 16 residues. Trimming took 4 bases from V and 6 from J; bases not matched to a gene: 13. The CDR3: CASSARFSGRGIEQYF. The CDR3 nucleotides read TGTGCCAGCAGTGCTAGATTTAGCGGGAGAGGGATCGAGCAGTACTTC.

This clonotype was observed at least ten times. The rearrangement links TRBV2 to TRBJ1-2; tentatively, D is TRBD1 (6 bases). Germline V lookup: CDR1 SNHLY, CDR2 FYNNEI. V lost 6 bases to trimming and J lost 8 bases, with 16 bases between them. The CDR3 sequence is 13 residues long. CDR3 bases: TGTGCCAGCAGCTATACAGGGAAATCCGGCTACACCTTC. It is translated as CASSYTGKSGYTF. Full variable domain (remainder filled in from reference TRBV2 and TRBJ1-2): EPEVTQTPSHQVTQMGQEVILRCVPISNHLYFYWYRQILGQKVEFLVSFYNNEISEKSEIFDDQFSVERPDGSNFTLKIRSTKLEDSAMYFCASSYTGKSGYTFGSGTRLTVV.

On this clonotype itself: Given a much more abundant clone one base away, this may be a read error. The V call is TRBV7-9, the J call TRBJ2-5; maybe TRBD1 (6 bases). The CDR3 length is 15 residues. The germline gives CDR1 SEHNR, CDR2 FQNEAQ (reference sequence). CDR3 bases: TGTGCCAGCGGCTTTAGGGACAACCCTCAAGAGACCCAGCACTTC. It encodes CASGFRDNPQETQHF. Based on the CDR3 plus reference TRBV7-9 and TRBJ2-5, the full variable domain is DTGVSQNPRHKITKRGQNVTFRCDPISEHNRLYWYRQTLGQGPEFLTYFQNEAQLEKSRLLSDRFSAERPKGSFSTLEIQRTEQGDSAMYLCASGFRDNPQETQHFGPGTRLLVL.

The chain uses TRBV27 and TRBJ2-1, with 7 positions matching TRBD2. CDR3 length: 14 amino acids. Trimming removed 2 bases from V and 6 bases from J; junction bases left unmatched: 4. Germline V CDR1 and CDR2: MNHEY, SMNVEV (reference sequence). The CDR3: CASSLAGAINEQFF. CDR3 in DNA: TGTGCCAGCAGTTTAGCGGGAGCAATCAATGAGCAGTTCTTC.

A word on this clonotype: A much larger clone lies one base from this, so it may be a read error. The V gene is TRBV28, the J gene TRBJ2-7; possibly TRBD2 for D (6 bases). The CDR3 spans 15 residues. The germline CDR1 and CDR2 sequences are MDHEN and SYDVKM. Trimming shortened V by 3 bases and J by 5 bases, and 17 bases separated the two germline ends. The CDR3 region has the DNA TGTGCCAGCAGTTTGGGGGGAGGCTGGGGCCACGAGCAGTACTTC. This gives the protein CASSLGGGWGHEQYF.

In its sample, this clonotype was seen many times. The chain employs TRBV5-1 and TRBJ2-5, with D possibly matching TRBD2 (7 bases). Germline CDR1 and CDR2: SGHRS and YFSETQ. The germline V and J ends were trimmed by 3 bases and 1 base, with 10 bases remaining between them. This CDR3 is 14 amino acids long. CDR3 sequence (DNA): TGCGCCAGCAGCTCGGCGGGGGCCCAAGAGACCCAGTACTTC. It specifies CASSSAGAQETQYF. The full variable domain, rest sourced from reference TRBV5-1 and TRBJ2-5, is KAGVTQTPRYLIKTRGQQVTLSCSPISGHRSVSWYQQTPGQGLQFLFEYFSETQRNKGNFPGRFSGRQFSNSRSEMNVSTLELGDSALYLCASSSAGAQETQYFGPGTRLLVL.

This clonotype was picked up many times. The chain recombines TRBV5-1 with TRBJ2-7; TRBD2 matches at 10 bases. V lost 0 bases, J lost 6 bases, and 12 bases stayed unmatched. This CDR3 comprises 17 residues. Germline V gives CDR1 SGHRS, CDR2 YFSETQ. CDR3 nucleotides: TGCGCCAGCAGCTTGGGCTTAGGGCTAGCGGGAGAGACCGAGCAGTACTTC. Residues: CASSLGLGLAGETEQYF.

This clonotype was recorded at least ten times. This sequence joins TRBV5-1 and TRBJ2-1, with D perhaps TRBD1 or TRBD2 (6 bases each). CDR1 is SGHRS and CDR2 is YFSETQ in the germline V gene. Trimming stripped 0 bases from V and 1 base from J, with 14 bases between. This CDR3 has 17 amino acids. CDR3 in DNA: TGCGCCAGCAGCTTGGGAGGGGGGCGAGTATCCTACAATGAGCAGTTCTTC. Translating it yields CASSLGGGRVSYNEQFF.

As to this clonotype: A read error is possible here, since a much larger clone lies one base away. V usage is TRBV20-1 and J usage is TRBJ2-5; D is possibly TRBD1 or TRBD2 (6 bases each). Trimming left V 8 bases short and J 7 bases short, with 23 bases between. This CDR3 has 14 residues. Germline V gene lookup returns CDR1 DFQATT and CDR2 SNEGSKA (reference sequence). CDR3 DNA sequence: TGCAGTCTATTGGGGGGACAAGCCGGGACGACCCAGTACTTC. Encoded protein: CSLLGGQAGTTQYF.

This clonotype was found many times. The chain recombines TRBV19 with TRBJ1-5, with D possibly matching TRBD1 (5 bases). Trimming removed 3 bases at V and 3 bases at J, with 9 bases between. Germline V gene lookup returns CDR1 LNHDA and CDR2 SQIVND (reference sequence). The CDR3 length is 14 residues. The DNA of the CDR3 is TGTGCCAGTAGTATGGGGCAGATCAATCAGCCCCAGCATTTT. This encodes CASSMGQINQPQHF.